The rows below give T cell receptor beta chains drawn from one sample of a study of T cells in pancreatic ductal adenocarcinoma. The method was immunoSEQ multiplex PCR; TCRdb's version includes in-frame clones alone and lacks a portion of them. The sample gives about 5,200 clones, roughly 88% of which show up once; 5.9% is in the top ten. Material: pancreatic tumor tissue. These receptors came from a human donor with pancreatic ductal adenocarcinoma. Both conserved end residues are part of each CDR3. The order of the fields is D gene, J gene, clone size, V gene, CDR3 DNA, CDR3 protein. The D gene is left open where the match is weak. The size of a clone is reported for some rows only, either as once, few or many, or as a class for expanded clones.

TRBD2,TRBJ2-2,NA,TRBV18,TGTGCCAGCAGTCCCGGGACTAGCGGGACGGGCACCGGGGAGCTGTTTTTT,CASSPGTSGTGTGELFF
NA,TRBJ2-7,NA,TRBV7-9,TGTGCCAGCAGCTCAAATTACGAGCAGTACTTC,CASSSNYEQYF
NA,TRBJ1-3,NA,TRBV7-7,TGTGCCAGCAGCCGAGGGACAAATGGAAACACCATATATTTT,CASSRGTNGNTIYF
NA,TRBJ1-4,NA,TRBV2,TGTGCCAGCAGTGGGATTAATGAAAAACTGTTTTTT,CASSGINEKLFF
TRBD2,TRBJ2-3,NA,TRBV2,TGTGCCAGCGGTCTCGGGACTAGATCCACAGATACGCAGTATTTT,CASGLGTRSTDTQYF
TRBD1,TRBJ1-1,NA,TRBV7-2,TGTGCCAGCAGCTTATCCTCCGGGACAGGGAACACTGAAGCTTTCTTT,CASSLSSGTGNTEAFF
NA,TRBJ2-1,NA,TRBV21-1,TGTGCCAGCAGCAAGTGGGATGCAGGGGTTACTTACAATGAGCAGTTCTTC,CASSKWDAGVTYNEQFF
NA,TRBJ1-1,NA,TRBV19,TGTGCCAGTAGTATTGGCCGGAACACTGAAGCTTTCTTT,CASSIGRNTEAFF
NA,TRBJ2-7,NA,TRBV6-1,TGTGCCGCACAAAAGGGGGGGGCCGTCTACGAGCAGTACTTC,CAAQKGGAVYEQYF
TRBD1,TRBJ2-7,NA,TRBV4-3,TGCGCCAGCAGCCTGGGACAGGGCTACGAGCAGTACTTC,CASSLGQGYEQYF
TRBD2,TRBJ2-5,NA,TRBV7-9,TGTGCCAGCAGCTCCCTGGCGGGAGGGATGGAGACCCAGTACTTC,CASSSLAGGMETQYF
TRBD2,TRBJ2-3,NA,TRBV7-3,TGTGCCAGCAGCTTAAACTTAGCGGGAGCACAGTATTTT,CASSLNLAGAQYF
TRBD2,TRBJ2-2,NA,TRBV19,TGTGCCAGTAGTAATAGCGGGGGGGCCCTCGGGGAGCTGTTTTTT,CASSNSGGALGELFF
NA,TRBJ2-5,NA,TRBV11-2,TGTGCCAGCAGCCTCGGGCAGCAAGAGACCCAGTACTTC,CASSLGQQETQYF
NA,TRBJ1-2,few,TRBV6-1,TGTGCCAGCAGTGCCTCTACAGGGTCGATGACATATGGCTACACCTTC,CASSASTGSMTYGYTF
TRBD1,TRBJ2-3,NA,TRBV12-5,TGTGCTAGTGGCACTGACAGGGGTCCCTTTCGGGATACGCAGTATTTT,CASGTDRGPFRDTQYF
TRBD2,TRBJ2-7,NA,TRBV28,TGTGCCAGTACTAGCGGGAGTTACGAGCAGTACTTC,CASTSGSYEQYF
TRBD1,TRBJ2-5,NA,TRBV7-3,TGTGCCAGCAGCCCGGACAGGGCGTCGGAGACCCAGTACTTC,CASSPDRASETQYF
NA,TRBJ2-7,NA,TRBV5-5,TGTGCCAGCAGCTTACAGAACCTCTACGAGCAGTACTTC,CASSLQNLYEQYF
NA,TRBJ1-4,NA,TRBV7-2,TGTGCCAGCAGCTTAGACGGCAGGCCGAATGAAAAACTGTTTTTT,CASSLDGRPNEKLFF
NA,TRBJ2-1,NA,TRBV5-1,TGCGCCAGCAGTCTGGACAGCTCCTCTTACAATGAGCAGTTCTTC,CASSLDSSSYNEQFF
TRBD1,TRBJ2-7,NA,TRBV6-5,TGTGCCAGCAGGCCGACAGGGAGCTCCTACGAGCAGTACTTC,CASRPTGSSYEQYF
TRBD2,TRBJ2-3,NA,TRBV27,TGTGCCAGCAGTGGGCGGGAGCTGGGAGATACGCAGTATTTT,CASSGRELGDTQYF
NA,TRBJ2-1,NA,TRBV9,TGTGCCAGCAGCGTAAGGGCAGGGGACAATGAGCAGTTCTTC,CASSVRAGDNEQFF
NA,TRBJ1-1,NA,TRBV18,TGTGCCAGCTCACCAGGCAGTACTGAAGCTTTCTTT,CASSPGSTEAFF
NA,TRBJ2-1,NA,TRBV12-1,TGTGCCAGCAGCTCGTCATGGGACGCCGAGCAGTTCTTC,CASSSSWDAEQFF
NA,TRBJ2-5,NA,TRBV5-1,TGCGCCAGCAGAGCAGCCGGGACCGCAAAGGGGGAGACCCAGTACTTC,CASRAAGTAKGETQYF
NA,TRBJ2-7,NA,TRBV6-1,TGTGCCAGCAGTGAACCGGGATTGGGGTACGAGCAGTACTTC,CASSEPGLGYEQYF
NA,TRBJ2-2,NA,TRBV4-2,TGTGCCAGCAGCCAAGCCTGGGGCCAGGGGAGCACCGGGGAGCTGTTTTTT,CASSQAWGQGSTGELFF
TRBD2,TRBJ2-3,NA,TRBV12-5,TGTGCTAGTAGCCAGCGGGAGGGAGGCACAGATACGCAGTATTTT,CASSQREGGTDTQYF
NA,TRBJ2-2,NA,TRBV2,TGTGCCGGAAGTCGGCTTTCCTACACCGGGGAGCTGCTTTTT,CAGSRLSYTGELLF
NA,TRBJ1-1,NA,TRBV5-1,TGCGCCAGCAGCTTGGCCGGGGATGACACTGAAGCTTTCTTT,CASSLAGDDTEAFF
NA,TRBJ2-3,NA,TRBV27,TGTGCCAGCAGTTCGACCATGGGAACGGCAGATACGCAGTATTTT,CASSSTMGTADTQYF
NA,TRBJ1-2,few,TRBV6-5,TGTGCCAGCAGTTACTCGAGCCTTGACTATGGCTACACCTTC,CASSYSSLDYGYTF
NA,TRBJ2-3,NA,TRBV27,TGTGCCAGCAGTTTATCGAGACCTAGCACAGATACGCAGTATTTT,CASSLSRPSTDTQYF
NA,TRBJ2-5,NA,TRBV5-1,TGCGCCAGCAGTTTTGGTCCTACAGGGTCCATACAAGAGACCCAGTACTTC,CASSFGPTGSIQETQYF
TRBD2,TRBJ2-1,NA,TRBV9,TGTGCCAGCAGCGTACTAGCGGGAGTACCACTTTCCTACAATGAGCAGTTCTTC,CASSVLAGVPLSYNEQFF
TRBD2,TRBJ2-1,once,TRBV7-9,TGTGCCAGCAGCGAGAGACTAGCGGGGACCCCGTTCTTC,CASSERLAGTPFF
NA,TRBJ2-7,NA,TRBV4-1,TGCGCCAGCAGCATATATCCGGGCCAGGACGAGCAGTACTTC,CASSIYPGQDEQYF
NA,TRBJ2-7,NA,TRBV11-2,TGTGCCAGCAGCTCCCCGGACAGCTACGAGCAGTACTTC,CASSSPDSYEQYF
NA,TRBJ1-4,NA,TRBV2,TGTGCCAGCCTGATGACGGAAACTAATGAAAAACTGTTTTTT,CASLMTETNEKLFF
TRBD1,TRBJ2-7,once,TRBV28,TGTGCCAGCGGAACTGACCGGGACAGGGGATACGAGCAGTACTTC,CASGTDRDRGYEQYF
NA,TRBJ1-2,NA,TRBV4-1,TGCGCCAGCAGCCTAGCCAACCGAGGGTACGATCTTCCGGGGAAGGGCTACACCTTC,CASSLANRGYDLPGKGYTF
TRBD1,TRBJ1-5,NA,TRBV19,TGTGCCAGTAGTAGGGACAGGGGAAATCAGCCCCAGCATTTT,CASSRDRGNQPQHF
TRBD1,TRBJ2-1,NA,TRBV5-1,TGCGCCAGCAGCTTGGCCGGACAGGGGGCGTTTCGGCAGTTCTTC,CASSLAGQGAFRQFF
TRBD2,TRBJ2-1,NA,TRBV27,TGTGCCAGCAGTTTTTGGGCGGGAGTGAGCAATGAGCAGTTCTTC,CASSFWAGVSNEQFF
NA,TRBJ1-3,NA,TRBV7-6,TGTGCCAGCAGCTTAGGGGAAGAAGAAGTTTCCGGAAACACCATATATTTT,CASSLGEEEVSGNTIYF
NA,TRBJ2-3,NA,TRBV5-1,TGCGCCAGCAGGTTCACAGATACGCAGTATTTT,CASRFTDTQYF
NA,TRBJ2-3,NA,TRBV2,TGTGCCAGCAGTTCAGGGGCAGGGGCCGCAGATACGCAGTATTTT,CASSSGAGAADTQYF
TRBD1,TRBJ2-3,NA,TRBV18,TGTGCCAGCTCACGGGGACAGGGGGCAGATACGCAGTATTTT,CASSRGQGADTQYF
TRBD2,TRBJ2-7,NA,TRBV6-5,TGTGCCAGCAGTAGCGGGAGCTTCGGCTACGAGCAGTACTTC,CASSSGSFGYEQYF
NA,TRBJ1-1,NA,TRBV4-1,TGCGCCAGCAGCCAAGAAGAGGACACTGAAGCTTTCTTT,CASSQEEDTEAFF
TRBD1,TRBJ1-2,NA,TRBV7-7,TGTGCCAGCAGCTTAACTCGATGGACAGGGGATTATGGCTACACCTTC,CASSLTRWTGDYGYTF
NA,TRBJ2-2,NA,TRBV5-8,TGTGCCAGCAGCAAACCGGGACAGGAGCTGTTTTTT,CASSKPGQELFF
TRBD2,TRBJ2-2,NA,TRBV6-5,TGTGCCAGCAGTTACGGGGGTAGCGGGGGGGTTGAGGAGCTGTTTTTT,CASSYGGSGGVEELFF
TRBD1,TRBJ2-7,NA,TRBV18,TGTGCCAGCTCACCTTTTCACGGGACAGGGTCCGAGCAGTACTTC,CASSPFHGTGSEQYF
TRBD1,TRBJ1-2,NA,TRBV6-5,TGTGCCAGCAGCTCGACAGGGGTCTATGGCTACACCTTC,CASSSTGVYGYTF